This TCR beta chain was identified in a study of blood T cell repertoires in COVID-19. Study background: COVID-19 samples collected from the United States, Italy and Spain covered acute and convalescent phases.

Assignment of participants to cohorts was predicated upon participant-reported clinical history. Recovered Cohort 3 donors showed two negative PCRs, clearance, or symptom resolution. Authors' data handling: From reference gene primer amplification, estimates of nucleated cell counts were derived. Here immunoSEQ multiplex PCR was the method, and the copy in TCRdb shows in-frame clones only, minus some. The D gene and trimming were derived from the DNA, and the V and J assignments and clone size from that table. The repertoire holds 400,000 or so clones, with 80% to 95% as singletons. This CDR3 has 15 residues. Germline CDR1 reads SGHTA; CDR2 reads FQGNSA. Between the trimmed V and J ends, which lost 3 bases and 3 bases, there was a span of 14 bases.

Sequencing was done on a sample of PBMCs or T cells enriched from blood (not recorded which). This clonotype originated in a man aged 18 to 30 who had recovered from COVID-19. The J gene is TRBJ2-5, the V gene TRBV7-2; tentatively, D is TRBD2 (6 bases). CDR3: CASSFNGGVKETQYF. The CDR3 bases are TGTGCCAGCAGCTTTAATGGAGGGGTGAAAGAGACCCAGTACTTC. Variable domain in full (rest from reference TRBV7-2 and TRBJ2-5): GAGVSQSPSNKVTEKGKDVELRCDPISGHTALYWYRQSLGQGLEFLIYFQGNSAPDKSGLPSDRFSAERTGGSVSTLTIQRTQQEDSAVYLCASSFNGGVKETQYFGPGTRLLVL.